This entry features one T cell receptor beta chain sequence. What it binds is not known. These data originate in a study of cytomegalovirus exposure and HLA in healthy donors. General study results and limits: Highly shared sequence variants in one cluster were likely a sequencing artifact. Segments of the TCR beta V type were, in most cases, productive about 87% or about 30% of the time in an earlier analysis.

The PCR ran on 60 Vbeta and 13 Jbeta primers. The assay was immunoSEQ multiplex PCR, and TCRdb's table has in-frame clones only and misses some. The repertoire includes fewer than 250,000 clones, roughly 81% of them detected once, and about 3.1% sits in the top ten. J gave up 7 bases and V 3 bases, and 6 bases lay outside the gene matches. The CDR3 length is 13 residues. Germline-derived CDR1 and CDR2 are SGDLS and YYNGEE. This TCR was sampled from a woman aged 25 to 39 in good health and CMV-seropositive. Sequences were obtained from PBMCs. The chain links TRBV9 to TRBJ1-1; 7 bases are a match to TRBD1. CDR3 sequence (DNA): TGTGCCAGCAGCGAAACAGGGGAGAGTGAAGCTTTCTTT. Amino acids: CASSETGESEAFF. Complete variable domain (other parts from reference TRBV9 and TRBJ1-1): DSGVTQTPKHLITATGQRVTLRCSPRSGDLSVYWYQQSLDQGLQFLIQYYNGEERAKGNILERFSAQQFPDLHSELNLSSLELGDSALYFCASSETGESEAFFGQGTRLTVV.